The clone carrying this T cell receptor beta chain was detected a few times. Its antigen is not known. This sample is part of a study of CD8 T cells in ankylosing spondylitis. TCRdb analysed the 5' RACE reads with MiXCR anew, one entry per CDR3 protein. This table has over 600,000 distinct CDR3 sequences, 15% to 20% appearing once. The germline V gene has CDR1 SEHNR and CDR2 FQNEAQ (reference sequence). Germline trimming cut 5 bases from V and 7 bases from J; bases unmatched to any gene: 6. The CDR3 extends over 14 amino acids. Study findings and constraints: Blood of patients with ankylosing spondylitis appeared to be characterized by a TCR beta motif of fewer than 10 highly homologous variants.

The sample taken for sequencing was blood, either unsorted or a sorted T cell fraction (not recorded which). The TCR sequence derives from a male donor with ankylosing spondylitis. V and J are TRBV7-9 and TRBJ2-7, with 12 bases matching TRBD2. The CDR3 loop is CASSTTSGSDEQYF. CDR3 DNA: TGTGCCAGCAGCACGACTAGCGGGAGTGATGAGCAGTACTTC.